Only one count was recorded for the clone carrying this TCR beta chain. Antigen specificity is unknown. Germline CDR1 and CDR2: LNHDA and SQIVND (reference sequence). Trimming removed 8 bases at V and 0 bases at J, with 8 bases between. The CDR3 loop spans 13 amino acids. The record originates from a study of Ad26.COV2.S vaccination and SARS-CoV-2 variants. Background on the study: Donor allocation was to the COV1001 Ad26.COV2.S trial arm. Study-level findings and limits: Total T cell responses, in the TCR breadth and depth analyses, may have been underestimated.

Clones were sequenced by immunoSEQ multiplex PCR, and TCRdb holds only the in-frame ones, with some missing. The data show approximately 500,000 clones, with roughly 85% seen just once and roughly 12% held by the top ten. Documented treatment: roughly 18 received Ad26.COV2.S at low or high dose, single or two shots; 5 received placebo; per-sample allocation not given. Material that was analyzed had been drawn on day 63 after the first vaccine or placebo injection. The administered vaccine (an Ad26 vector) expressed Wuhan-strain SARS-CoV-2 spike. This sample comprised peripheral blood, obtained in a trial of Ad26.COV2.S vaccine versus placebo. This TCR was sampled from a person between 18 and 60 years old who received the Ad26.COV2.S COVID-19 vaccine or a placebo. J is TRBJ1-5 and V is TRBV19, with no clear D. CDR3 protein: CASGISSNQPQHF. CDR3 bases: TGTGCCAGTGGGATCTCTAGCAATCAGCCCCAGCATTTT.